Shown below are 8 T cell receptor beta chains from a single sample sequenced in a study of blood T cell repertoires in COVID-19 (dated by TCRdb to 2019 to 2021). The method was the immunoSEQ multiplex PCR assay. TCRdb mirrors the immuneACCESS table, restricted to in-frame sequences. Some clones are absent from its copies; in checked studies, under half trace to an unresolved V gene, and the reason for the others is unknown. The sample table contains some 300,000 clones; only one count was recorded for more than 75% of them. Of the sample, approximately 2% is held by the ten largest clones. The specimen was PBMCs or T cells enriched from blood (not recorded which). The receptors stem from an older woman in a cohort exposed to, infected with or recovered from COVID-19 (not recorded which).

The chain has TRBV11-1 and TRBJ2-5, with D maybe TRBD1 (6 bases). Looked up from germline, CDR1 is SGHAT and CDR2 is FQDESV (reference sequence). This CDR3 is 14 amino acids long. The V gene lost 5 bases and the J gene lost 0 bases, with 10 bases spanning the gap. The CDR3 reads CASSIDRYQETQYF. CDR3 sequence (DNA): TGTGCCAGCAGCATTGACAGGTACCAAGAGACCCAGTACTTC.

The chain links TRBV24-1 to TRBJ2-1; 9 nucleotides agree with TRBD2. This CDR3 spans 14 amino acids. V trimming: 4 bases; J trimming: 9 bases; junction bases outside the gene matches: 6. CDR1 and CDR2 from the germline V gene are KGHDR and SFDVKD. CDR3 nucleotides: TGTGCCACCAGTGACCGCGGGAGGGGGACTGAGCAGTTCTTC. Its translation is CATSDRGRGTEQFF.

The chain has TRBV10-2 and TRBJ2-2, with 14 bases fitting TRBD2. V gave up 8 bases and J gave up 5 bases; unmatched junction bases: 4. Germline CDR1 and CDR2: WSHSY and SAAADI. This CDR3 is 15 amino acids long. This CDR3 reads CASGTSGSHTGELFF. Here the CDR3 DNA reads TGCGCCAGCGGGACTAGCGGGAGTCATACCGGGGAGCTGTTTTTT.

CDR3 nucleotides: TGTGCCAGCTCACGCCCCGGGGGGGACTGGGGCTACACCTTC. This gives the protein CASSRPGGDWGYTF. This chain connects TRBV18 to TRBJ1-2; TRBD1 might be the D (5 bases). Per the germline V gene, CDR1 is KGHSH and CDR2 is LQKENI. This CDR3 is built from 14 residues. Deletions cut 4 bases from V and 8 bases from J, with 17 bases between.

V gene TRBV9 combines with J gene TRBJ2-3, with D possibly matching TRBD2 (5 bases). V dropped 4 bases and J dropped 3 bases, with 12 bases sitting between them. Looked up from germline, CDR1 is SGDLS and CDR2 is YYNGEE. The CDR3 consists of 14 residues. The CDR3 spells CASSPRGRTDTQYF. DNA of the CDR3: TGTGCCAGCAGCCCCCGGGGTAGGACAGATACGCAGTATTTT.

The V call is TRBV7-6, the J call TRBJ2-3; 10 nucleotides agree with TRBD2. The CDR3 covers 18 residues. After removal of 2 bases from V and 0 bases from J, the junction contained 8 bases not matched to a gene. Looked up from germline, CDR1 is SGHVS and CDR2 is FNYEAQ. Here the CDR3 DNA reads TGTGCCAGCAGCTTAAGGGGGCTGACTAGCGGGAGCACAGATACGCAGTATTTT. Its protein product is CASSLRGLTSGSTDTQYF. The whole variable domain, filled in from reference TRBV7-6 and TRBJ2-3, reads GAGVSQSPRYKVTKRGQDVALRCDPISGHVSLYWYRQALGQGPEFLTYFNYEAQQDKSGLPNDRFSAERPEGSISTLTIQRTEQRDSAMYRCASSLRGLTSGSTDTQYFGPGTRLTVL.

This chain uses TRBV11-2 with TRBJ2-7; D might be TRBD1 (6 bases). The germline V and J ends were trimmed by 1 base and 2 bases, with 15 bases remaining between them. CDR3 length equals 16 residues. From germline, CDR1 is SGHAT and CDR2 FQNNGV. The CDR3 loop reads CASSLGGYRVPYEQYF. The CDR3 nucleotides read TGTGCCAGCAGCTTAGGCGGTTACAGGGTACCCTACGAGCAGTACTTC.

J is TRBJ1-1 and V is TRBV28, with a possible D match to TRBD1 (5 bases). This CDR3 region has 17 residues. V was cut by 2 bases and J by 0 bases, with 16 bases left in between. Per the germline V gene, CDR1 is MDHEN and CDR2 is SYDVKM. This CDR3 is CASSLMSTASMNTEAFF. CDR3 DNA sequence: TGTGCCAGCAGTTTAATGTCGACAGCCTCCATGAACACTGAAGCTTTCTTT. Full variable domain (rest looked up from reference TRBV28 and TRBJ1-1): DVKVTQSSRYLVKRTGEKVFLECVQDMDHENMFWYRQDPGLGLRLIYFSYDVKMKEKGDIPEGYSVSREKKERFSLILESASTNQTSMYLCASSLMSTASMNTEAFFGQGTRLTVV.